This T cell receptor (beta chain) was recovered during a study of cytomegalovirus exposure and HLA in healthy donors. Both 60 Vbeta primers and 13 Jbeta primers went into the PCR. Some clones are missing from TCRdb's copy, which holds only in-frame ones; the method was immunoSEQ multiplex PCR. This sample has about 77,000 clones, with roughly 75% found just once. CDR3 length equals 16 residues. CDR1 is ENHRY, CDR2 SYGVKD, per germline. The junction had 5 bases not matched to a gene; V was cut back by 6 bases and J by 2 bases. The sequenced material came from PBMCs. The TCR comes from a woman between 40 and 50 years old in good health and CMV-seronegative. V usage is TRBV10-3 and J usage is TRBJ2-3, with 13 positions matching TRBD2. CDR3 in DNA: TGTGCCATCAGGAGGACTAGCGGGAGTGACACAGATACGCAGTATTTT. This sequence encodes CAIRRTSGSDTDTQYF.